These 6 T cell receptor beta chains share one sample of origin, sequenced in a study of cytomegalovirus exposure and HLA in healthy donors. The PCR was carried out with 60 Vbeta primers and 13 Jbeta primers. Clones were read by immunoSEQ multiplex PCR, and TCRdb kept only the in-frame ones, dropping some. This sample has about 110,000 clones, with around 80% found just once. Sequenced sample: PBMCs. The receptors were sampled from a man aged 25 to 40 in good health and CMV-seropositive.

To note about this clone: Relative to the germline gene, one junction end is altered; a read error may explain this. The V gene is TRBV7-9, the J gene TRBJ1-4; D is perhaps TRBD1 (5 bases). The CDR3 has 12 amino acids. The germline CDR1 and CDR2 sequences are SEHNR and FQNEAQ (reference sequence). For the CDR3, the DNA is TGTTCCAGCAGTATCGGGGGGGAAAAACTGTTTTTT. Its protein product is CSSSIGGEKLFF.

The J gene is TRBJ1-2, the V gene TRBV19, with 7 positions matching TRBD1. This CDR3 has 13 residues. Germline CDR1 LNHDA, CDR2 SQIVND (reference sequence). J lost 4 bases, V lost 5 bases, and 4 bases had no gene match. CDR3 in DNA: TGTGCCAGTAGTTCCAGGGGGGTCTATGGCTACACCTTC. Encoded protein: CASSSRGVYGYTF.

The rearrangement uses TRBV9 and TRBJ2-5; D not resolved. Germline V gene sequence: CDR1 SGDLS, CDR2 YYNGEE. V dropped 0 bases and J dropped 3 bases, with 12 bases sitting between them. The CDR3 runs 15 residues. CDR3 coding DNA: TGTGCCAGCAGCGTAGGGTCCCCTCGCGAAGAGACCCAGTACTTC. Protein sequence: CASSVGSPREETQYF.

With respect to this clone: The junction differs from germline at one of its ends, possibly a read error. This chain joins TRBV11-2 and TRBJ1-3; D possibly corresponds to TRBD1 (6 bases). Germline V lookup: CDR1 SGHAT, CDR2 FQNNGV. There are 15 residues in the CDR3. The CDR3 DNA sequence: TGTGCCAGCACCTTAACAGGGAGTCCTGGAAACACCATATATTTT. Amino acids: CASTLTGSPGNTIYF.

The chain is built from TRBV27 and TRBJ1-2, with TRBD1 identical over 9 bases. CDR1 MNHEY and CDR2 SMNVEV come from the germline V gene (reference sequence). Trimming at V came to 3 bases and at J to 8 bases, leaving 4 bases not matched to a gene. The CDR3 is 13 residues long. The CDR3 DNA reads TGTGCCAGCAGTTTCCCCGGACAGGGGGGCTACACCTTC. Amino acids: CASSFPGQGGYTF.

This clone was seen a handful of times. The chain joins TRBV5-6 to TRBJ2-7, with no clear D. Looked up from germline, CDR1 is SGHDT and CDR2 is YYEEEE. This CDR3 contains 13 residues. Trimming shortened V by 1 base and J by 7 bases, and 12 bases separated the two germline ends. CDR3 DNA sequence: TGTGCCAGCAGCTTGTTTTCCACGGAGGAGCAGTACTTC. Protein sequence: CASSLFSTEEQYF.